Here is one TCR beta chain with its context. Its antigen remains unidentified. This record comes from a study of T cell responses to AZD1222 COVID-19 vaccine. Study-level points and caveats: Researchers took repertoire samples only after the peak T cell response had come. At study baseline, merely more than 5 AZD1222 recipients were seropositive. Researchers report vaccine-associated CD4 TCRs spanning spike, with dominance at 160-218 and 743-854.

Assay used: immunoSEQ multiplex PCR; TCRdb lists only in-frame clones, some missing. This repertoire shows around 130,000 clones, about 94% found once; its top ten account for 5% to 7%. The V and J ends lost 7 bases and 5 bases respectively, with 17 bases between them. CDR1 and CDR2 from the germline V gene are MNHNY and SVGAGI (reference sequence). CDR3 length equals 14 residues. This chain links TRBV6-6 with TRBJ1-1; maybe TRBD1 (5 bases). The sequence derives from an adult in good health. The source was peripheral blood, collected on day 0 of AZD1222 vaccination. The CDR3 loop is CASIEDRTSTEAFF. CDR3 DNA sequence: TGTGCCAGCATCGAAGACAGAACAAGTACTGAAGCTTTCTTT.